The 23 T cell receptor beta chains below were found in one sample sequenced in a study of identical twins. A single record per CDR3 protein comes from TCRdb applying MiXCR to the 5' RACE reads. This sample has over 550,000 distinct CDR3 sequences, with less than 9% found just once. These data also formed part of another study, on yellow fever vaccine responses in identical twins.

The sequencing sample was made of PBMCs. All receptors derive from a woman in her late teens or twenties in good health.

The chain combines TRBV4-2 with TRBJ2-2; D possibly corresponds to TRBD1 (6 bases). CDR3 length: 15 residues. Per germline, CDR1 LGHNA and CDR2 YNFKEQ. V dropped 1 base and J dropped 4 bases, with 10 bases sitting between them. CDR3 bases: TGTGCCAGCAGCCAAGTCTCAGGGGTCACCGGGGAGCTGTTTTTT. Translating gives CASSQVSGVTGELFF.

This clonotype was counted a few times. The rearrangement uses TRBV12-3 or TRBV12-4 and TRBJ2-2; D unresolved. This CDR3 has 15 amino acids. V was clipped by 3 bases and J by 1 base, with 9 bases between them. CDR3: CASSLVLQNTGELFF. The CDR3 nucleotides read TGTGCCAGCAGTTTGGTGTTGCAGAACACCGGGGAGCTGTTTTTT.

This clonotype was recorded many times. V and J are TRBV12-3 or TRBV12-4 and TRBJ2-5; the D gene is possibly TRBD2 (6 bases). The V end lost 6 bases, the J end lost 5 bases, and 16 bases lay between the germline ends. The CDR3 loop spans 14 amino acids. The CDR3 DNA sequence: TGTGCCAGCAGCCGCGGGGCCCAGTCGGAGACCCAGTACTTC. This sequence encodes CASSRGAQSETQYF.

The rearrangement links TRBV5-1 to TRBJ2-5; D is undetermined. CDR1 is SGHRS and CDR2 is YFSETQ in the germline V gene. This CDR3 spans 15 amino acids. The ends were cut back, 4 bases at V and 5 bases at J, with 18 bases in the middle. The CDR3 loop reads CASSPGPPQRETQYF. As DNA, the CDR3 is TGCGCCAGCAGCCCCGGACCCCCCCAAAGGGAGACCCAGTACTTC.

The rearrangement joins TRBV13 to TRBJ2-7, with TRBD1 matching over 7 bases. The germline gives CDR1 PRHDT, CDR2 FYEKMQ (reference sequence). The CDR3 is 12 residues long. The V segment lost 4 bases and the J segment 6 bases; nucleotides outside the gene matches: 3. The CDR3 here is CASSSRDSEQYF. DNA of the CDR3: TGTGCCAGCAGCTCCAGGGACAGCGAGCAGTACTTC.

The table lists this clonotype with many counts. The rearrangement links TRBV5-1 to TRBJ1-2; 9 nucleotides align to TRBD1. The CDR3 runs to 14 residues. After removal of 4 bases from V and 8 bases from J, the junction contained 9 bases not matched to a gene. Germline CDR1 and CDR2: SGHRS and YFSETQ. The CDR3 DNA reads as TGCGCCAGCAGCCCGGACAGGGGATCGGAGGGCTACACCTTC. Translation gives CASSPDRGSEGYTF.

In this sample, this clonotype turned up many times. This CDR3 reads CASTKSGRGGGAFF. The CDR3, as DNA: TGTGCCAGCACCAAATCGGGACGGGGAGGGGGAGCTTTCTTT. The chain employs TRBV12-3 or TRBV12-4 and TRBJ1-1, with D possibly TRBD1 on 6 matching bases. The CDR3 consists of 14 residues. V lost 7 bases to trimming and J lost 10 bases, with 22 bases between them.

At least ten counts were recorded for this clonotype. The chain has TRBV7-9 and TRBJ1-2; no clear D. This CDR3 is built from 14 residues. Germline CDR1 is SEHNR and CDR2 is FQNEAQ (reference sequence). V gave up 0 bases and J gave up 5 bases, with 10 bases separating them. The DNA of the CDR3 is TGTGCCAGCAGCTTAGCTGCGGTTGGGTATGGCTACACCTTC. Translation: CASSLAAVGYGYTF.

The chain has TRBV5-1 and TRBJ1-1; 7 bases line up with TRBD1. The CDR3 covers 16 residues. Germline CDR1 SGHRS, CDR2 YFSETQ. J was trimmed by 0 bases and V by 5 bases; bases with no gene match: 10. The CDR3 nucleotides read TGCGCCAGCAGTAAAATCCGACAGGGCCTGAACACTGAAGCTTTCTTT. Translation gives CASSKIRQGLNTEAFF. Together with reference TRBV5-1 and TRBJ1-1, the CDR3 gives the full variable domain: KAGVTQTPRYLIKTRGQQVTLSCSPISGHRSVSWYQQTPGQGLQFLFEYFSETQRNKGNFPGRFSGRQFSNSRSEMNVSTLELGDSALYLCASSKIRQGLNTEAFFGQGTRLTVV.

The chain joins TRBV12-3 or TRBV12-4 to TRBJ1-5, with TRBD1 as a possible D gene (5 bases). This CDR3 comprises 14 residues. V was clipped by 3 bases and J by 6 bases, with 12 bases between them. CDR3 protein: CASSLGPGAQPQHF. In DNA form, the CDR3 reads TGTGCCAGCAGTTTGGGGCCCGGGGCTCAGCCCCAGCATTTT.

The chain carries TRBV20-1 and TRBJ2-5; D call uncertain. Looked up from germline, CDR1 is DFQATT and CDR2 is SNEGSKA (reference sequence). Trimming removed 6 bases at V and 7 bases at J, with 21 bases between. The CDR3 is 14 amino acids. The CDR3 spells CSAEELLLSGTQYF. The CDR3 region has the DNA TGCAGTGCCGAGGAACTTCTACTCTCGGGGACCCAGTACTTC.

The sample holds many counts of this clonotype. The rearrangement uses TRBV20-1 and TRBJ2-1, with 13 bases aligning to TRBD2. V trimming: 0 bases; J trimming: 0 bases; junction bases outside the gene matches: 8. Germline CDR1 DFQATT, CDR2 SNEGSKA (reference sequence). The CDR3 contains 19 residues. The DNA of the CDR3 is TGCAGTGCTAGAGATGGACTAGCGGGAGTAGGGGACTCCTACAATGAGCAGTTCTTC. It encodes CSARDGLAGVGDSYNEQFF.

In this sample, this clonotype turned up many times. The chain joins TRBV12-3 or TRBV12-4 to TRBJ1-5; perhaps TRBD1 as D (5 bases). Trimming removed 3 bases from V and 4 bases from J, with 10 bases in between. This CDR3 is 14 amino acids long. In DNA, the CDR3 is TGTGCCAGCAGTTTGGGGGTTCGGAATCAGCCCCAGCATTTT. Residues: CASSLGVRNQPQHF.

This rearrangement joins TRBV7-2 to TRBJ2-6; D not resolved. The germline V gene encodes CDR1 SGHTA and CDR2 FQGNSA. The germline V and J ends were trimmed by 1 base and 4 bases, with 5 bases remaining between them. This CDR3 contains 14 residues. The CDR3 nucleotides read TGTGCCAGCAGCTTAGTTGAGGGGGCCAACGTCCTGACTTTC. This translates into CASSLVEGANVLTF. Full variable domain (missing parts from reference TRBV7-2 and TRBJ2-6): GAGVSQSPSNKVTEKGKDVELRCDPISGHTALYWYRQSLGQGLEFLIYFQGNSAPDKSGLPSDRFSAERTGGSVSTLTIQRTQQEDSAVYLCASSLVEGANVLTFGAGSRLTVL.

The CDR3, as DNA: TGTGCCAGCATTACACGCGGGGGGAACACTGAAGCTTTCTTT. This sequence encodes CASITRGGNTEAFF. The rearrangement uses TRBV28 and TRBJ1-1; TRBD1 is a possible D gene (5 bases). The ends were cut back, 7 bases at V and 1 base at J, with 13 bases in the middle. The germline gives CDR1 MDHEN, CDR2 SYDVKM. This CDR3 comprises 14 residues. Variable domain in full (rest from reference TRBV28 and TRBJ1-1): DVKVTQSSRYLVKRTGEKVFLECVQDMDHENMFWYRQDPGLGLRLIYFSYDVKMKEKGDIPEGYSVSREKKERFSLILESASTNQTSMYLCASITRGGNTEAFFGQGTRLTVV.

The rearrangement uses TRBV20-1 and TRBJ2-7; D is unresolved. Per the germline V gene, CDR1 is DFQATT and CDR2 is SNEGSKA (reference sequence). The germline V and J ends were trimmed by 1 base and 4 bases, with 14 bases remaining between them. CDR3 size: 14 residues. The CDR3 reads CSARVGRFPYEQYV. The CDR3 bases are TGCAGTGCTAGAGTTGGGCGGTTCCCTTACGAGCAGTACGTC.

V is TRBV4-1 and J is TRBJ2-1; 11 positions match TRBD2. The CDR3 loop spans 16 amino acids. The trim removed 3 bases at V and 7 bases at J, leaving 8 bases unmatched. CDR1 MGHRA and CDR2 YSYEKL come from the germline V gene. The CDR3 spells CASSQHSGGAGNEQFF. The CDR3 region has the DNA TGCGCCAGCAGCCAGCATAGCGGGGGGGCAGGTAATGAGCAGTTCTTC.

This clonotype has a count of ten or more. The chain is built from TRBV15 and TRBJ1-2; tentative D call: TRBD1 (5 bases). Trimming removed 3 bases at V and 4 bases at J, with 6 bases between. The V gene's germline CDR1 is LNHNV and CDR2 YYDKDF (reference sequence). The CDR3 is made up of 12 amino acids. CDR3 amino acids: CATSSDSYGYTF. The DNA for the CDR3 is TGTGCCACCAGCAGCGACAGCTATGGCTACACCTTC.

The table lists this clonotype with a few counts. This chain joins TRBV19 and TRBJ2-3; TRBD1 aligns across 7 bases. The CDR3 is 11 amino acids. Germline lookup yields CDR1 LNHDA and CDR2 SQIVND (reference sequence). Unmatched junction bases numbered 4, after V lost 11 bases and J lost 5 bases. CDR3: CAAQGIDTQYF. In nucleotides, the CDR3 is TGTGCCGCACAGGGGATAGATACGCAGTATTTT.

The table lists this clonotype with a few counts. The gene calls are TRBV9 and TRBJ1-1; D not certain. V lost 4 bases and J 3 bases, leaving 7 bases between the germline ends. The CDR3 consists of 12 residues. CDR1 is SGDLS, CDR2 YYNGEE, per germline. CDR3 sequence (DNA): TGTGCCAGCAGCTATGGGGACACTGAAGCTTTCTTT. It encodes CASSYGDTEAFF.

This clonotype was recorded at least ten times. The J gene is TRBJ2-7, the V gene TRBV10-3; the D gene is possibly TRBD2 (5 bases). Trimming pared 7 bases from V and 2 bases from J, leaving 18 bases between. There are 15 residues in the CDR3. Germline CDR1 reads ENHRY; CDR2 reads SYGVKD. The chain's CDR3 is CAINTRGLGTYEQYF. CDR3 nucleotide sequence: TGTGCCATCAACACCCGAGGGCTAGGGACCTACGAGCAGTACTTC.

This clonotype turned up a few times. The J gene is TRBJ2-7, the V gene TRBV10-3; D could derive from TRBD1 or TRBD2 (5 bases each). V gave up 8 bases and J gave up 0 bases, with 14 bases separating them. The germline V gene encodes CDR1 ENHRY and CDR2 SYGVKD. This CDR3 is built from 14 residues. The CDR3 loop is CAIGTQGASYEQYV. In nucleotides, the CDR3 is TGTGCCATCGGGACGCAGGGCGCCTCCTACGAGCAGTACGTC.

This clonotype was counted a few times. The CDR3 loop is CSARTHSYEQYF. The CDR3 DNA reads as TGCAGTGCCCGGACTCACAGCTACGAGCAGTACTTC. V gene TRBV20-1 combines with J gene TRBJ2-7; D might be TRBD2 (5 bases). The V gene lost 6 bases and the J gene lost 3 bases, with 12 bases spanning the gap. Germline-derived CDR1 and CDR2 are DFQATT and SNEGSKA (reference sequence). The CDR3 is 12 residues long.